This TCR beta chain originates from a study of vaccination and CD4 T cells after COVID-19. An Oncomine TCR Beta short-read assay was used to sequence the DNA from cultured CD4+ T cells. Via MiXCR, TCRdb re-called the PCR reads, giving one row per CDR3 protein. The table includes roughly 16,000 distinct CDR3 sequences, 40% to 65% detected once. The V gene's germline CDR1 is GTSNPN and CDR2 SVGIG (reference sequence). The junction had 9 bases not matched to a gene; V was cut back by 5 bases and J by 5 bases. The CDR3 totals 15 residues. This sample's treatment: approximately 9-day PBMC culture with coronavirus spike peptide pools or control peptides (ViraFEST assay). Following expansion of antigen-specific T cells with peptide pools, ViraFEST then sequenced TCRs. This clonotype was seen more than once but under ten times. Its target is not known.

V gene TRBV30 combines with J gene TRBJ1-5; 10 bases align to TRBD1. The sample consisted of CD4+ T cells from blood, cultured in vitro, taken before SARS-CoV-2 vaccination. This TCR came from a human donor who had recovered from COVID-19. This CDR3 is CAWDRDRGLHQPQHF. CDR3 DNA sequence: TGTGCCTGGGACCGGGACAGGGGTTTGCATCAGCCCCAGCATTTT.